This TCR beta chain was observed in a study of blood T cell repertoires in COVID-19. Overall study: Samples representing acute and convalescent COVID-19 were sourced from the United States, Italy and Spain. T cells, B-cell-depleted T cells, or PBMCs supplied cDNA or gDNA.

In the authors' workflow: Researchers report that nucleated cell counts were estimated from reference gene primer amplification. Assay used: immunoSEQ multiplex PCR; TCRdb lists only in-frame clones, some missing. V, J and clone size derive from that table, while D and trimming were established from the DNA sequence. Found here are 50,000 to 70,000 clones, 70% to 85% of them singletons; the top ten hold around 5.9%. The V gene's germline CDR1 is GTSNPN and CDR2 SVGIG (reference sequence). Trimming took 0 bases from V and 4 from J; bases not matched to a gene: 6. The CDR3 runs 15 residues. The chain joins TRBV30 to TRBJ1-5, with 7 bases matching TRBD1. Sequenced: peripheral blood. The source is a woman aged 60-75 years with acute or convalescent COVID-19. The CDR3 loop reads CAWSVQGGANQPQHF. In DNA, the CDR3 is TGTGCCTGGAGTGTACAAGGGGGCGCTAATCAGCCCCAGCATTTT.